This entry lists 5 T cell receptor beta chains sequenced from one sample in a study of cytomegalovirus exposure and HLA in healthy donors. In the PCR, 60 Vbeta and 13 Jbeta primers were used. Using immunoSEQ multiplex PCR, the repertoire was profiled, and TCRdb retains in-frame clones only, with some absent. The sample includes about 120,000 clones, roughly 75% seen only once; the top ten take approximately 10%. Sequenced: PBMCs. Receptor source: a man between 25 and 39 years old in good health and CMV-seropositive.

The V call is TRBV4-2, the J call TRBJ2-7; 7 bases are a match to TRBD1. Germline values: CDR1 LGHNA, CDR2 YNFKEQ. Trimming removed 3 bases from V and 3 bases from J; junction bases left unmatched: 11. This CDR3 is built from 16 residues. The CDR3 here is CASSHGSGTAFYEQYF. The CDR3, as DNA: TGTGCCAGCAGCCATGGGTCAGGGACAGCCTTCTACGAGCAGTACTTC.

The rearrangement joins TRBV19 to TRBJ1-1; weak D call: TRBD1 (6 bases). V lost 5 bases to trimming and J lost 6 bases, with 13 bases between them. The CDR3 runs 13 residues. The germline CDR1 and CDR2 sequences are LNHDA and SQIVND (reference sequence). The CDR3 bases are TGTGCCAGTAGTCCGACAGGAGCCCCTGAAGCTTTCTTT. Its protein is CASSPTGAPEAFF.

This chain links TRBV28 with TRBJ2-7; 7 bases fit TRBD2. Germline loops: CDR1 MDHEN, CDR2 SYDVKM. The CDR3 sequence is 12 residues long. V lost 5 bases to trimming and J lost 4 bases; unmatched junction nucleotides: 2. CDR3 DNA sequence: TGTGCCAGCAGTGGTAGCGGGTACGAGCAGTACTTC. Translation gives CASSGSGYEQYF.

The table lists this clone with a count of one. CDR3 coding DNA: TGTGCCAGCAGTTACTCCGGGTCCGGGGGAAACACCATATATTTT. This translates into CASSYSGSGGNTIYF. V gene TRBV6-6 combines with J gene TRBJ1-3; no clear D. The germline V and J ends were trimmed by 0 bases and 4 bases, with 10 bases remaining between them. The CDR3 has 15 residues. CDR1 and CDR2 from the germline V gene are MNHNY and SVGAGI (reference sequence).

The J gene is TRBJ2-1, the V gene TRBV10-3, with 13 bases identical to TRBD2. Germline CDR1 and CDR2: ENHRY and SYGVKD. The CDR3 runs to 16 residues. Unmatched junction bases numbered 6, after V lost 5 bases and J lost 5 bases. The CDR3 DNA reads TGTGCCATCAGTACTCCGGGACTAGCGGGACACAATGAGCAGTTCTTC. It is translated as CAISTPGLAGHNEQFF.